This TCR beta chain was documented in a study of blood T cell repertoires in COVID-19. Study background: Spain, Italy and the United States supplied samples that represented acute and convalescent COVID-19.

This CDR3 has 14 residues. V was clipped by 6 bases and J by 0 bases, with 12 bases between them. In germline, CDR1 is MNHNS, CDR2 SASEGT. Measured with immunoSEQ multiplex PCR; TCRdb has only the in-frame clones, and not every one. Here the sample spans 210,000 or so clones, around 83% being singletons. Material: peripheral blood. The origin of this receptor is a man between 45 and 60 years old with active or convalescent COVID-19. The V call is TRBV6-1, the J call TRBJ2-7, with D maybe TRBD1 (6 bases). The CDR3 loop is CASRPWDNSYEQYF. Written as DNA, the CDR3 is TGTGCCAGCAGACCGTGGGACAACTCCTACGAGCAGTACTTC.